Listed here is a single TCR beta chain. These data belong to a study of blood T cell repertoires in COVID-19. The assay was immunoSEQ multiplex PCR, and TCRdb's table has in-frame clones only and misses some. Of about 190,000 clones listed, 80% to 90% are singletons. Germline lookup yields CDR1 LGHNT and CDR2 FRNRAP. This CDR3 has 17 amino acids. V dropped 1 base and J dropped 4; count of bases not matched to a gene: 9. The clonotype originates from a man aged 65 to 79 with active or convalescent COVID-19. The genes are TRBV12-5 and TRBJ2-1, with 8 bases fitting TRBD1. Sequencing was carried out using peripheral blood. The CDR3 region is CASGLATGTGVYNEQFF. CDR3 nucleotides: TGTGCTAGTGGTTTGGCCACCGGGACAGGAGTATACAATGAGCAGTTCTTC. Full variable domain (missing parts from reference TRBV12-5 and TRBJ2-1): DARVTQTPRHKVTEMGQEVTMRCQPILGHNTVFWYRQTMMQGLELLAYFRNRAPLDDSGMPKDRFSAEMPDATLATLKIQPSEPRDSAVYFCASGLATGTGVYNEQFFGPGTRLTVL.